The entry below describes one TCR beta chain. Its antigen is not known. V dropped 5 bases and J dropped 8; count of bases not matched to a gene: 14. The CDR3 consists of 16 residues. Looked up from germline, CDR1 is MNHEY and CDR2 is SMNVEV (reference sequence). This sample is drawn from a study of CD8 T cells in ankylosing spondylitis. Study results and caveats: Ankylosing spondylitis blood seemed to carry a telltale TCR beta motif made of seven or eight highly homologous variants. The authors found the disease-linked clones to be CD8+ and relatively rare in peripheral blood. Disease-linked clones were reportedly significantly enriched in matched ankylosing spondylitis synovial fluid.

Each CDR3 protein is one row after TCRdb ran MiXCR on the 5' RACE reads. The sample has about 360,000 distinct CDR3 sequences; 20% to 25% are singletons. The receptor comes from a male donor with ankylosing spondylitis or in good health (not recorded which). The chain joins TRBV27 to TRBJ2-1; 8 bases fit TRBD2. The sample was blood, either unsorted or a sorted T cell fraction (not recorded which). The CDR3 DNA sequence: TGTGCCAGCAGTCTGTGGACTAGCCCCAAGCGGGATGAGCAGTTCTTC. Protein sequence: CASSLWTSPKRDEQFF.